What follows are 17 T cell receptor beta chains derived from one specimen sequenced in a study of tumor and adjacent non-tumor tissue in lung cancer. A modified ARM-PCR protocol with three rounds of nested PCR amplified TCRbeta. TCRdb re-called the multiplex PCR reads through MiXCR, storing one row per CDR3 protein. The table shows about 110,000 distinct CDR3 sequences, with approximately 84% occurring only once. No cell sorting was done before RNA was extracted from the tissue. The sample comprised lung tumor tissue. Receptor source: a man aged 65 to 79 with non-small cell lung cancer.

This clonotype was recorded at least ten times. The rearrangement uses TRBV28 and TRBJ1-5; maybe TRBD1 (6 bases). Germline CDR1 and CDR2: MDHEN and SYDVKM. The CDR3 loop spans 14 amino acids. V was pared by 6 bases and J by 11 bases, with 20 bases between. The CDR3 region has the DNA TGTGCCAGCAGGGGGACAAACAACCCCTTGGCCCAGCATTTT. Its protein is CASRGTNNPLAQHF.

Comment on this clonotype: A read error may explain this, as a much larger clone is one base away. The V and J genes are TRBV20-1 and TRBJ1-1; D uncertain. The length of the CDR3 is 13 residues. Germline assignment: CDR1 DFQATT and CDR2 SNEGSKA (reference sequence). CDR3 bases: TGCAGTGCTAGAGACGGAATGAAGACTGAAGCTTTCTTT. Residues: CSARDGMKTEAFF.

The V and J genes are TRBV6-2 or TRBV6-3 and TRBJ2-2, with D unclear. V lost 7 bases and J lost 6, with 15 bases in between. Germline V gene sequence: CDR1 MNHEY, CDR2 SVGEGT. This CDR3 region has 14 residues. DNA of the CDR3: TGTGCCAGCAAACGTGTGCGAAACGCCGGGGAGCTGTTTTTT. Amino acids: CASKRVRNAGELFF.

Of note for this clonotype: The CDR3 carries no conserved terminal phenylalanine or tryptophan, so it likely arises from a read error. No DNA is shown, since the ends of the CDR3 on it are uncertain; the CDR3 is the one TCRdb lists. The J gene is TRBJ1-2, the V gene TRBV28; the table names TRBD1, a call not compared with the DNA. The CDR3 numbers 14 amino acids, ends counted. The germline V gene has CDR1 MDHEN and CDR2 SYDVKM. CDR3 in amino acids: CASRGQGKGYGYIL.

The chain uses TRBV6-6 and TRBJ2-3; the match to TRBD1 covers 10 bases. Germline lookup yields CDR1 MNHNY and CDR2 SVGAGI (reference sequence). The V gene end was trimmed by 11 bases and the J gene end by 1 base; junction bases not matched to a gene: 15. This CDR3 has 17 amino acids. Written as DNA, the CDR3 is TGTGCCGGTAGTTACGATCTAGACAGGGGGCGCACAGATACGCAGTATTTT. It encodes CAGSYDLDRGRTDTQYF.

For this clonotype: One end of the junction fails to match germline, which may point to a read error. The genes are TRBV11-2 and TRBJ2-7; D gene unclear. The CDR3 runs 14 residues. The germline V gene has CDR1 SGHAT and CDR2 FQNNGV. In nucleotides, the CDR3 is TGTGCCAGCAGCAAAGTGACGTCCCTCTACAAGCAGTACTTC. It is translated as CASSKVTSLYKQYF.

The rearrangement joins TRBV13 to TRBJ1-1; no reliable D call. This CDR3 spans 15 amino acids. CDR1 is PRHDT, CDR2 FYEKMQ, per germline (reference sequence). CDR3 nucleotides: TGTGCAAACAGCTTCCGTCTAAACATGAACACTGAAGCTTTCTTT. It yields the protein CANSFRLNMNTEAFF.

This clonotype was seen repeatedly, ten times or more. The chain recombines TRBV6-2 or TRBV6-3 with TRBJ2-2, with D unresolved. Trimming cost V 6 bases and J 6 bases, with 14 bases left between them. The V gene's germline CDR1 is MNHEY and CDR2 SVGEGT. The CDR3 is 14 amino acids. The CDR3 DNA sequence: TGTGCCAGCAGCACGTGGACGCCACCCGGGGAGCTGTTTTTT. It specifies CASSTWTPPGELFF.

With respect to this clonotype: Relative to the germline gene, one junction end is altered; a read error may explain this. The chain has TRBV5-6 and TRBJ1-2; TRBD1 agrees at 7 bases. This CDR3 region has 15 residues. Per germline, CDR1 SGHDT and CDR2 YYEEEE. The CDR3 nucleotides read TGTGCCAGCATCTTGGCAGCGGACAGGAGTTATGGCTACATCTTC. It encodes CASILAADRSYGYIF.

To note about this clonotype: A much larger clonotype is one base distant, so this may be a read error. The chain is built from TRBV28 and TRBJ1-2; 7 bases are a match to TRBD1. Germline V gene data show CDR1 as MDHEN and CDR2 as SYDVKM. This CDR3 region has 14 residues. The CDR3: CASSLSPGQDGYIF. CDR3 in DNA: TGTGCCAGCAGTTTATCTCCCGGACAGGATGGCTACATCTTC.

The CDR3 loop reads CTLYPGRGLSYEQYF. Here the CDR3 DNA reads TGTACCCTTTATCCCGGGAGAGGGCTCTCCTACGAGCAGTACTTC. The chain has TRBV30 and TRBJ2-7, with TRBD2 as a possible D gene (6 bases). The CDR3 loop spans 15 amino acids. The germline V gene has CDR1 GTSNPN and CDR2 SVGIG (reference sequence).

Comments on this clonotype: The conserved phenylalanine or tryptophan normally closing the CDR3 is absent here, so this likely arose from a read error. V gene TRBV29-1 combines with J gene TRBJ2-1; a weak D match, TRBD2 (6 bases). The CDR3 has 13 residues. V lost 6 bases, J lost 6 bases, and 15 bases lay in between. Germline values: CDR1 SQVTM, CDR2 ANQGSEA. CDR3 sequence: CSVMGGECNEQFS. The DNA for the CDR3 is TGCAGCGTGATGGGAGGCGAGTGCAATGAGCAGTTCTCC.

About this clonotype itself: It is likely a read error, because the conserved phenylalanine at the end of the CDR3 is missing. The gene calls are TRBV11-2 and TRBJ2-7, with D unclear. This CDR3 has 13 amino acids. V was cut by 7 bases and J by 6 bases, with 16 bases left in between. The V gene's germline CDR1 is SGHAT and CDR2 FQNNGV. DNA of the CDR3: TGTGCCAGCAACCAATGGATCGAGCGCGAGCAGTACTCC. Protein: CASNQWIEREQYS.

Comments on this clonotype: The junction departs from germline at one end; a sequencing error may be responsible. The CDR3 coding sequence is TGTGCCAGCAGTTATTTTGGGGCGTTGAGTGGCTATACGTTC. Its protein is CASSYFGALSGYTF. The chain recombines TRBV6-5 with TRBJ1-2; TRBD1 might be the D (5 bases). Germline V gives CDR1 MNHEY, CDR2 SVGAGI. The length of the CDR3 is 14 residues.

About this clonotype: A read error may produce the germline difference seen at one junction end. The J gene is TRBJ1-3, the V gene TRBV6-2 or TRBV6-3; D call uncertain. The CDR3 runs to 11 residues. Germline-derived CDR1 and CDR2 are MNHEY and SVGEGT. In DNA form, the CDR3 reads TGTGTCAGCAGTCGAGGAAACGCCATATATTTT. Translation: CVSSRGNAIYF.

About this clonotype itself: The germline gene is not matched at one end of the junction; a read error may be the cause. The chain recombines TRBV29-1 with TRBJ1-1; D may be TRBD1 (6 bases). The CDR3 spans 14 residues. Looked up from germline, CDR1 is SQVTM and CDR2 is ANQGSEA. CDR3 sequence: CSVLYKGRDTEVFF. The CDR3 region has the DNA TGCAGCGTTCTGTACAAGGGCAGGGACACTGAAGTTTTCTTT.

This clonotype has just a few counts. Sequence at one end of the junction differs from germline and may be a read error. The V call is TRBV4-2, the J call TRBJ1-4; tentatively, D is TRBD1 (6 bases). CDR1 and CDR2 (germline): LGHNA, YNFKEQ. CDR3 length equals 14 residues. This chain's CDR3 is CTSSHTGTNEKLFF. The CDR3 nucleotides are TGTACCAGCAGTCACACAGGGACTAATGAAAAACTGTTTTTT.